This T cell receptor beta chain was documented in a study of CD8+ T cells in alopecia areata (dated by TCRdb to the late 2010s). About the full investigation: The treated patients, all with moderate-to-severe alopecia areata, were enrolled in an open-label pilot trial of oral tofacitinib given at 5 to 10 mg twice daily. Patients stayed on tofacitinib for 6 to 18 months and then had 6 months of follow-up off drug so that delayed response and recurrence could be assessed. The study used high-throughput TCRbeta sequencing to examine T cell clonal expansion in alopecia areata, in both the C3H/HeJ mouse model and human patients. In humans, TCRbeta sequencing was performed on scalp tissue and on sorted CD4+ and CD8+ peripheral blood T cells from healthy controls and from patients with patchy or totalis/universalis alopecia areata. Biopsies were taken from tofacitinib-treated patients at baseline and at 4 and 24 weeks of treatment, and a later scalp biopsy was taken in several of the tofacitinib-treated patients. Scalp clonality was compared among normal scalp (n=4), patchy alopecia areata scalp (n=8), and alopecia totalis/universalis scalp (n=8). The RNA source kit depended on sample type: the PAXgene miRNA kit for fixed scalp, the miRNeasy kit for PBMCs, and the RNeasy kit for mouse skin. immunoSEQ multiplex PCR using 35 Vbeta forward primers and 13 Jbeta reverse primers was used to amplify TCRbeta CDR3 regions. The full study reports these points: TCR sequences shared between patients were less clear than in mice, possibly partly because of HLA diversity in the patient population. Compared with normal scalp, lesional scalp, particularly in alopecia totalis/universalis, had higher clonality and more expanded CD8+ clones, which suggests antigenic drive. Unlike mouse skin, which is dominated by gammadelta T cells, normal human skin has resident alphabeta T cells that are also sequenced, and this complicates analysis of the scalp TCR repertoire.

A remark on this clone: Its antigen is unknown. There are no base qualities to consult, and no much larger clone falls within one base.

Library method: the immunoSEQ multiplex PCR assay. To provide template for TCR sequencing, every sample had RNA extracted and reverse transcribed into cDNA. SuperScript III was used for first-strand cDNA synthesis, primed with a 2:1 mix of oligo-dT and random hexamers. A synthetic immune receptor repertoire was used to measure amplification bias, and any remaining bias was corrected computationally. Per the authors' processing: After raw reads were preprocessed to remove errors, the CDR3 was defined following IMGT conventions as running from the conserved cysteine to phenylalanine. To get clonality, Shannon entropy was normalized by log2 of the number of productive unique TCRs and the result was subtracted from 1. CD4 or CD8 identity of scalp clones was inferred by cross-referencing scalp TCRbeta sequences with sorted blood CD4 and CD8 repertoires. The source is immuneACCESS, and TCRdb retained only in-frame sequences with V and J called. Part of the clones is not carried over; for the studies checked, unresolved V genes explain less than half of this, and the remainder is unexplained. D and trimming come from the DNA, and the V and J calls and clone size come from that table. The sample table contains 120,000 to 150,000 clones; only one count was recorded for around 87% of them. The top ten clones comprise approximately 15% of the sample.

CDR1 and CDR2 are read off the germline V gene (reference sequence) as SEHNR and FQNEAQ. From its cysteine to its phenylalanine, the CDR3 spans 15 amino acids. The read is trimmed to its CDR3 DNA, 45 bases read in frame from base 1. Unmatched junction bases come to 3, with V trimmed by 4 bases and J by 0 bases. The time point label on this specimen signifies: baseline before oral tofacitinib. Peripheral blood and lesional scalp punch biopsies were obtained from patients with alopecia areata. PBMCs were isolated by density centrifugation and stained for CD3, CD4 and CD8, and CD4+ and CD8+ T cells were sorted on a FACSAria.

Sequenced here: CD8+ T cells sorted from blood, sampled at week 0. The sequence derives from a human donor with alopecia areata. The chain is encoded by TRBV7-9 joined to TRBJ2-3; 8 middle bases align to TRBD2. The CDR3 amino acid sequence is: CASSYLAGSTDTQYF. The base sequence is TGTGCCAGCAGCTACTTAGCGGGAAGCACAGATACGCAGTATTTT.